A single sample gave rise to the 19 T cell receptor beta chains below, sequenced in a study of cytomegalovirus exposure and HLA in healthy donors. 13 Jbeta primers and 60 Vbeta primers were used for the PCR. This table comes from immunoSEQ multiplex PCR, and its TCRdb copy is limited to in-frame clones, with some not included. The sample yields approximately 100,000 clones, roughly 70% seen once. The specimen was PBMCs. The receptors come from a male donor in good health and CMV-seronegative.

This clone appeared a single time. J is TRBJ2-1 and V is TRBV25-1; 8 bases line up with TRBD2. Trimming took 5 bases from V and 5 from J; bases not matched to a gene: 5. The CDR3 spans 14 residues. Germline V CDR1 and CDR2: MGHDK, SYGVNS. The CDR3 reads CASSRSGGDNEQFF. CDR3 nucleotide sequence: TGTGCCAGCAGTCGGTCGGGAGGGGACAATGAGCAGTTCTTC.

This clone was seen just once. The rearrangement uses TRBV5-4 and TRBJ1-4, with D possibly being TRBD1 (6 bases). CDR3 length equals 14 residues. Germline V CDR1 and CDR2: SGHNT, YYREEE (reference sequence). The V and J ends lost 0 bases and 4 bases respectively, with 7 bases between them. CDR3 sequence reads: CASSLGQDNEKLFF. The CDR3 nucleotides read TGTGCCAGCAGCTTGGGACAGGATAATGAAAAACTGTTTTTT.

This chain joins TRBV6-6 and TRBJ1-1; D gene uncertain. V dropped 8 bases and J dropped 1 base, with 14 bases sitting between them. CDR1 and CDR2 (germline): MNHNY, SVGAGI (reference sequence). The CDR3 is 14 amino acids. CDR3 bases: TGTGCCAGCTTAAAACTTAACCCGAACACTGAAGCTTTCTTT. As protein: CASLKLNPNTEAFF.

This clone was detected ten times or more. The chain joins TRBV7-9 to TRBJ2-2; 8 nucleotides align to TRBD1. V lost 5 bases to trimming and J lost 4 bases; unmatched junction nucleotides: 12. The CDR3 has 17 amino acids. The V gene's germline CDR1 is SEHNR and CDR2 FQNEAQ (reference sequence). CDR3 loop: CASSPSRGQGGTGELFF. The CDR3 nucleotides read TGTGCCAGCAGCCCTAGTAGAGGACAGGGCGGCACCGGGGAGCTGTTTTTT.

This chain joins TRBV5-1 and TRBJ1-1; D is undetermined. In germline, CDR1 is SGHRS, CDR2 YFSETQ. CDR3 length: 15 amino acids. The germline V and J ends were trimmed by 0 bases and 1 base, with 10 bases remaining between them. In DNA form, the CDR3 reads TGCGCCAGCAGCTTGGTCGGCGGCCAGAACACTGAAGCTTTCTTT. It encodes CASSLVGGQNTEAFF.

The chain couples TRBV30 to TRBJ1-2; tentatively, D is TRBD1 (5 bases). The CDR3 contains 14 residues. Germline V gene data show CDR1 as GTSNPN and CDR2 as SVGIG (reference sequence). The V end lost 0 bases, the J end lost 0 bases, and 8 bases lay between the germline ends. The CDR3, as DNA: TGTGCCTGGAGTGTAGGGGTAGCTAACTATGGCTACACCTTC. This encodes CAWSVGVANYGYTF.

This rearrangement joins TRBV2 to TRBJ1-1; 7 nucleotides align to TRBD1. The CDR3 has 15 residues. CDR1 and CDR2 from the germline V gene are SNHLY and FYNNEI. Germline trimming cut 6 bases from V and 1 base from J; bases unmatched to any gene: 8. CDR3: CASRTGAGGNTEAFF. The CDR3 coding sequence is TGTGCCAGCAGGACCGGGGCAGGGGGGAACACTGAAGCTTTCTTT.

A single count supports this clone. The V gene is TRBV5-1, the J gene TRBJ2-7; 8 nucleotides agree with TRBD1. V shed 5 bases, J shed 2 bases, and the junction held 3 bases outside the gene matches. CDR1 is SGHRS, CDR2 YFSETQ, per germline. The CDR3 extends over 13 amino acids. The CDR3 DNA reads TGCGCCAGCAGGATGGGACAGGCCTACGAGCAGTACTTC. The encoded protein is CASRMGQAYEQYF.

The genes are TRBV7-8 and TRBJ2-2, with D perhaps TRBD1 (5 bases). Germline V gene lookup returns CDR1 SGHVS and CDR2 FQNEAQ. This CDR3 comprises 14 residues. With 5 bases removed from V and 6 bases from J, the gap between germline ends came to 13 bases. The CDR3 region is CASSPRRVAGELFF. The CDR3, as DNA: TGTGCCAGCAGCCCCCGCAGGGTGGCCGGGGAGCTGTTTTTT.

The CDR3 DNA reads TGTGCCAGCAGCTTGACAGGGCAGACGATCACAGATACGCAGTATTTT. Amino acid sequence: CASSLTGQTITDTQYF. The V gene is TRBV11-2, the J gene TRBJ2-3; 7 nucleotides align to TRBD1. The CDR3 covers 16 residues. Germline CDR1 is SGHAT and CDR2 is FQNNGV. J lost 2 bases, V lost 3 bases, and 8 bases had no gene match.

The rearrangement links TRBV18 to TRBJ2-5; 7 nucleotides align to TRBD1. The CDR3 length is 14 residues. V trimming: 2 bases; J trimming: 3 bases; junction bases outside the gene matches: 3. CDR1 and CDR2 from the germline V gene are KGHSH and LQKENI. This CDR3 reads CASSPNRGEETQYF. The DNA for the CDR3 is TGTGCCAGCTCACCAAACAGGGGAGAAGAGACCCAGTACTTC.

This rearrangement joins TRBV7-2 to TRBJ1-5; D is uncertain. Germline V gene data show CDR1 as SGHTA and CDR2 as FQGNSA. Trimming took off 5 bases at V and 1 base at J, with 6 bases between the two ends. The CDR3 length is 13 residues. CDR3 loop: CASSHGSNQPQHF. The CDR3 bases are TGTGCCAGCAGCCACGGGAGCAATCAGCCCCAGCATTTT.

This clone was seen a handful of times. This chain links TRBV6-6 with TRBJ2-2, with TRBD2 identical over 9 bases. The CDR3 length is 16 residues. Germline CDR1 is MNHNY and CDR2 is SVGAGI (reference sequence). The V segment lost 6 bases and the J segment 4 bases; nucleotides outside the gene matches: 9. The CDR3 is CASRHEREAVTGELFF. DNA for the CDR3: TGTGCCAGCAGGCATGAGCGGGAGGCGGTCACCGGGGAGCTGTTTTTT.

This clone was recorded once. The genes are TRBV5-1 and TRBJ2-1; a weak D match, TRBD2 (6 bases). Germline assignment: CDR1 SGHRS and CDR2 YFSETQ. Trimming took 0 bases from V and 5 from J, leaving 6 bases between them. The CDR3 is made up of 13 amino acids. The CDR3 DNA reads TGCGCCAGCAGCTTGGAGCGGGACAATGAGCAGTTCTTC. Translation gives CASSLERDNEQFF.

The chain carries TRBV9 and TRBJ2-7; D is possibly TRBD2 (5 bases). Germline values: CDR1 SGDLS, CDR2 YYNGEE. The CDR3 has 15 amino acids. The ends were cut back, 0 bases at V and 0 bases at J, with 10 bases in the middle. CDR3 protein: CASSVAGSHSYEQYF. The CDR3 DNA is TGTGCCAGCAGCGTAGCGGGAAGCCACTCCTACGAGCAGTACTTC. The whole variable domain, filled in from reference TRBV9 and TRBJ2-7, reads DSGVTQTPKHLITATGQRVTLRCSPRSGDLSVYWYQQSLDQGLQFLIQYYNGEERAKGNILERFSAQQFPDLHSELNLSSLELGDSALYFCASSVAGSHSYEQYFGPGTRLTVT.

This clone turned up a few times. The V gene is TRBV7-8, the J gene TRBJ2-1, with D possibly being TRBD1 (6 bases). V dropped 5 bases and J dropped 3 bases, with 14 bases sitting between them. The germline CDR1 and CDR2 sequences are SGHVS and FQNEAQ. The CDR3 runs to 15 residues. The DNA of the CDR3 is TGTGCCAGCAGCCAAGACAGGCCCAACTACAATGAGCAGTTCTTC. Encoded protein: CASSQDRPNYNEQFF.

Only a few counts were recorded for this clone. This chain links TRBV30 with TRBJ2-7, with D possibly TRBD2 on 5 matching bases. V was cut by 2 bases and J by 3 bases, with 14 bases left in between. CDR3 length: 14 residues. CDR1 GTSNPN and CDR2 SVGIG come from the germline V gene (reference sequence). CDR3 DNA sequence: TGTGCCTGGAGTAGGGAAGCGGAGAACTACGAGCAGTACTTC. Translating it yields CAWSREAENYEQYF.

This clone has just one count. The V gene is TRBV5-1, the J gene TRBJ2-7; D might be TRBD2 (6 bases). The CDR3 runs 14 residues. Trimming took off 0 bases at V and 4 bases at J, with 11 bases between the two ends. CDR1 is SGHRS and CDR2 is YFSETQ in the germline V gene. The DNA of the CDR3 is TGCGCCAGCAGCTTGGCGGGAGAGAGGTACGAGCAGTACTTC. It codes for CASSLAGERYEQYF.

In DNA form, the CDR3 reads TGTGCCAGCAGCGCCACAGGCGAGCGTAGAAACACCGGGGAGCTGTTTTTT. This encodes CASSATGERRNTGELFF. The chain joins TRBV6-4 to TRBJ2-2; the D gene is possibly TRBD1 (5 bases). Germline CDR1 is MRHNA and CDR2 is SNTAGT. The CDR3 is made up of 17 amino acids. Between the trimmed V and J ends, which lost 6 bases and 2 bases, there was a span of 19 bases.